The 24 T cell receptor beta chains reported below all come from one sample, sequenced in a study of blood T cell repertoires in COVID-19. The data were produced by immunoSEQ multiplex PCR, yet TCRdb's version contains in-frame clones alone and is incomplete. The top ten hold 7.5% to 9.5% of the sample, which has 200,000 to 250,000 clones, approximately 78% seen once. What was sequenced was peripheral blood. Receptor source: a woman older than 75 with COVID-19, enrolled during active disease.

The J gene is TRBJ2-3, the V gene TRBV18; a possible D gene is TRBD2 (5 bases). Germline loops: CDR1 KGHSH, CDR2 LQKENI. The CDR3 loop spans 15 amino acids. Trimming removed 3 bases at V and 2 bases at J, with 12 bases between. The CDR3 loop reads CASSPPNGNTDTQYF. DNA of the CDR3: TGTGCCAGCTCACCCCCGAACGGGAACACAGATACGCAGTATTTT. Supplemented by reference TRBV18 and TRBJ2-3, the full variable domain reads NAGVMQNPRHLVRRRGQEARLRCSPMKGHSHVYWYRQLPEEGLKFMVYLQKENIIDESGMPKERFSAEFPKEGPSILRIQQVVRGDSAAYFCASSPPNGNTDTQYFGPGTRLTVL.

The V call is TRBV2, the J call TRBJ1-5, with D possibly matching TRBD1 (5 bases). Between the trimmed V and J ends, which lost 10 bases and 8 bases, there was a span of 15 bases. The CDR3 sequence is 12 residues long. Germline loops: CDR1 SNHLY, CDR2 FYNNEI. In DNA, the CDR3 is TGTGCCACTCGGCGGGGGATGGAGCCCCAGCATTTT. Protein product: CATRRGMEPQHF.

This clone has just a few counts. One end of the junction is discordant with germline, which a read error may explain. The gene calls are TRBV10-3 and TRBJ1-2; D is unclear. The CDR3 loop spans 10 amino acids. Germline V gene data show CDR1 as ENHRY and CDR2 as SYGVKD. In nucleotides, the CDR3 is TGTGCCATAAGTGGGGTCGGGATGACCTTC. This gives the protein CAISGVGMTF.

The chain combines TRBV30 with TRBJ1-3, with D tentatively TRBD1 (6 bases). The CDR3 sequence is 14 residues long. V lost 3 bases to trimming and J lost 0 bases, with 9 bases between them. Germline CDR1 reads GTSNPN; CDR2 reads SVGIG (reference sequence). The CDR3 here is CAWRQGNSGNTIYF. The CDR3 bases are TGTGCCTGGAGGCAGGGGAACTCTGGAAACACCATATATTTT. The full variable domain, completed using reference TRBV30 and TRBJ1-3, is SQTIHQWPATLVQPVGSPLSLECTVEGTSNPNLYWYRQAAGRGLQLLFYSVGIGQISSEVPQNLSASRPQDRQFILSSKKLLLSDSGFYLCAWRQGNSGNTIYFGEGSWLTVV.

The chain joins TRBV6-2 or TRBV6-3 to TRBJ2-7; the match to TRBD2 covers 7 bases. The CDR3 extends over 14 amino acids. V shed 2 bases, J shed 0 bases, and the junction held 1 base outside the gene matches. Germline V gene sequence: CDR1 MNHEY, CDR2 SVGEGT. CDR3 sequence: CASSYERGSYEQYF. CDR3 in DNA: TGTGCCAGCAGTTACGAGCGGGGCTCCTACGAGCAGTACTTC.

The V and J genes are TRBV19 and TRBJ1-5; perhaps TRBD1 as D (6 bases). This CDR3 is built from 15 residues. V dropped 4 bases and J dropped 1 base, with 11 bases sitting between them. Germline assignment: CDR1 LNHDA and CDR2 SQIVND (reference sequence). The CDR3 DNA reads as TGTGCCAGTAGTACACAGGGCTTGAGCAATCAGCCCCAGCATTTT. This sequence encodes CASSTQGLSNQPQHF.

The chain links TRBV7-9 to TRBJ2-1; TRBD2 is a possible D gene (6 bases). The CDR3 totals 14 residues. V lost 5 bases to trimming and J lost 5 bases, with 13 bases between them. The germline V gene has CDR1 SEHNR and CDR2 FQNEAQ (reference sequence). The CDR3 loop is CASSPSGTHNEQFF. CDR3 bases: TGTGCCAGCAGCCCCTCCGGGACTCACAATGAGCAGTTCTTC.

The chain couples TRBV10-3 to TRBJ2-5; D ambiguous. Trimming shortened V by 9 bases and J by 3 bases, and 8 bases separated the two germline ends. The CDR3 is 11 amino acids. Germline V CDR1 and CDR2: ENHRY, SYGVKD. Written as DNA, the CDR3 is TGTGCCATTGGGCAGAAAGAGACCCAGTACTTC. Translation gives CAIGQKETQYF.

V usage is TRBV6-5 and J usage is TRBJ2-5; TRBD2 aligns across 8 bases. V gave up 6 bases and J gave up 4 bases; unmatched junction bases: 4. Germline V gene sequence: CDR1 MNHEY, CDR2 SVGAGI. The length of the CDR3 is 13 residues. The CDR3 DNA sequence: TGTGCCAGCAGACGGCTAGCGGGAGAGACCCAGTACTTC. It codes for CASRRLAGETQYF.

The chain uses TRBV5-1 and TRBJ1-6, with D perhaps matching TRBD1 (6 bases). The CDR3 has 14 residues. Germline V lookup: CDR1 SGHRS, CDR2 YFSETQ. Trimming removed 4 bases at V and 8 bases at J, with 13 bases between. The DNA for the CDR3 is TGCGCCAGCAGCACCAGGGGAATCGATTCACCCCTCCACTTT. Amino acid sequence: CASSTRGIDSPLHF.

This clone was seen repeatedly, ten times or more. The chain is built from TRBV7-2 and TRBJ2-1; tentative D call: TRBD1 (8 bases). The V gene's germline CDR1 is SGHTA and CDR2 FQGNSA. The CDR3 extends over 15 amino acids. The germline V and J ends were trimmed by 2 bases and 6 bases, with 14 bases remaining between them. The CDR3 here is CASSLRTGRANEQFF. The CDR3, as DNA: TGTGCCAGCAGCTTAAGGACAGGGAGGGCCAATGAGCAGTTCTTC.

V is TRBV3-1 (or the pseudogene TRBV3-2) and J is TRBJ2-1; D gene unclear. The V and J ends lost 3 bases and 6 bases respectively, with 6 bases between them. The CDR3 extends over 12 amino acids. Germline V CDR1 and CDR2: LGHDT, YNNKEL (reference sequence). The CDR3 bases are TGTGCCAGCAGCCAGGTGAGCAATGAGCAGTTCTTC. Translating gives CASSQVSNEQFF.

This rearrangement joins TRBV4-1 to TRBJ1-3; D is unresolved. The CDR3 contains 17 residues. Trimming removed 0 bases from V and 4 bases from J, with 16 bases in between. Germline CDR1 reads MGHRA; CDR2 reads YSYEKL. The CDR3 is CASSQERRGFSGNTIYF. The CDR3 bases are TGCGCCAGCAGCCAAGAAAGAAGAGGGTTCTCGGGAAACACCATATATTTT.

This sequence joins TRBV10-3 and TRBJ2-7; 11 nucleotides line up with TRBD2. J lost 1 base, V lost 6 bases, and 5 bases had no gene match. This CDR3 is 15 amino acids long. Germline V gene lookup returns CDR1 ENHRY and CDR2 SYGVKD. The CDR3 sequence: CAISFGTSGSYEQYF. Written as DNA, the CDR3 is TGTGCCATCAGCTTCGGGACTAGCGGATCCTACGAGCAGTACTTC.

The chain uses TRBV7-3 and TRBJ1-1, with D perhaps matching TRBD1 (5 bases). This CDR3 is built from 14 residues. V was cut by 2 bases and J by 1 base, with 8 bases left in between. In germline, CDR1 is SGHTA, CDR2 FQGTGA. The CDR3 nucleotides read TGTGCCAGCAGCTTAGACGGGGGGAACACTGAAGCTTTCTTT. This gives the protein CASSLDGGNTEAFF.

V usage is TRBV5-1 and J usage is TRBJ2-1; 10 bases align to TRBD2. The CDR3 contains 21 residues. CDR1 and CDR2 from the germline V gene are SGHRS and YFSETQ. The junction had 16 bases not matched to a gene; V was cut back by 1 base and J by 0 bases. The CDR3 reads CASSLFLGLAGVPASYNEQFF. The CDR3 nucleotides are TGCGCCAGCAGCTTGTTCCTGGGGCTAGCGGGGGTACCGGCCTCCTACAATGAGCAGTTCTTC. Supplemented by reference TRBV5-1 and TRBJ2-1, the full variable domain reads KAGVTQTPRYLIKTRGQQVTLSCSPISGHRSVSWYQQTPGQGLQFLFEYFSETQRNKGNFPGRFSGRQFSNSRSEMNVSTLELGDSALYLCASSLFLGLAGVPASYNEQFFGPGTRLTVL.

The chain employs TRBV19 and TRBJ2-7; D possibly corresponds to TRBD1 (7 bases). Germline CDR1 reads LNHDA; CDR2 reads SQIVND (reference sequence). The CDR3 runs 14 residues. V was pared by 7 bases and J by 2 bases, with 15 bases between. This chain's CDR3 is CASTRTGGTYEQYF. The DNA for the CDR3 is TGTGCCAGTACCCGGACAGGAGGGACCTACGAGCAGTACTTC.

CDR3 amino acids: CASSWTGGNTEAFF. The CDR3 nucleotides read TGTGCCAGCAGCTGGACAGGAGGGAACACTGAAGCTTTCTTT. The V and J genes are TRBV2 and TRBJ1-1; the match to TRBD1 covers 7 bases. The germline V gene has CDR1 SNHLY and CDR2 FYNNEI. Losses at the gene ends were 6 bases for V and 1 base for J; bases not matched to a gene: 5. CDR3 size: 14 residues.

The rearrangement uses TRBV18 and TRBJ2-7; 7 nucleotides line up with TRBD1. The CDR3 consists of 15 residues. In germline, CDR1 is KGHSH, CDR2 LQKENI. The trim removed 1 base at V and 4 bases at J, leaving 7 bases unmatched. CDR3 region: CASSPLRQGVYEQYF. DNA of the CDR3: TGTGCCAGCTCACCACTTAGGCAGGGGGTTTACGAGCAGTACTTC.

The chain carries TRBV28 and TRBJ2-3; perhaps TRBD1 as D (5 bases). CDR1 MDHEN and CDR2 SYDVKM come from the germline V gene. CDR3 length: 11 residues. Trimming cost V 7 bases and J 10 bases, with 12 bases left between them. CDR3 region: CASTDLRAQYF. DNA of the CDR3: TGTGCCAGCACCGACCTCAGGGCGCAGTATTTT.

This clone was picked up one time. The gene calls are TRBV9 and TRBJ1-2, with D perhaps TRBD1 (6 bases). The CDR3 has 15 residues. Germline V lookup: CDR1 SGDLS, CDR2 YYNGEE. V lost 3 bases and J 4 bases, leaving 16 bases between the germline ends. CDR3 nucleotides: TGTGCCAGCAGCGCCAGAGGGGGAGGGGGCTATGGCTACACCTTC. The encoded protein is CASSARGGGGYGYTF.

The chain combines TRBV7-9 with TRBJ1-2; the D gene is possibly TRBD1 (6 bases). This CDR3 spans 13 amino acids. V was cut by 8 bases and J by 7 bases, with 17 bases left in between. Germline V CDR1 and CDR2: SEHNR, FQNEAQ (reference sequence). The CDR3 region has the DNA TGTGCCAGCTCATCAGGGGTTAGGGGTGGCTACACCTTC. It translates to CASSSGVRGGYTF. Full variable domain (remainder filled in from reference TRBV7-9 and TRBJ1-2): DTGVSQNPRHKITKRGQNVTFRCDPISEHNRLYWYRQTLGQGPEFLTYFQNEAQLEKSRLLSDRFSAERPKGSFSTLEIQRTEQGDSAMYLCASSSGVRGGYTFGSGTRLTVV.

The chain carries TRBV12-3 or TRBV12-4 and TRBJ1-2; TRBD1 might be the D (6 bases). CDR3 length: 12 residues. V lost 6 bases, J lost 9 bases, and 14 bases lay in between. The CDR3 DNA follows: TGTGCCAGCAGCAAGGGGGGGGTTAGCTACACCTTC. It encodes CASSKGGVSYTF.

The chain combines TRBV24-1 with TRBJ2-1; D not certain. The CDR3 is made up of 12 amino acids. Trimming removed 3 bases from V and 8 bases from J, with 7 bases in between. Germline CDR1 KGHDR, CDR2 SFDVKD. CDR3 sequence (DNA): TGTGCCACCAGTGATAAAAGAGATGAGCAGTTCTTC. Residues: CATSDKRDEQFF.